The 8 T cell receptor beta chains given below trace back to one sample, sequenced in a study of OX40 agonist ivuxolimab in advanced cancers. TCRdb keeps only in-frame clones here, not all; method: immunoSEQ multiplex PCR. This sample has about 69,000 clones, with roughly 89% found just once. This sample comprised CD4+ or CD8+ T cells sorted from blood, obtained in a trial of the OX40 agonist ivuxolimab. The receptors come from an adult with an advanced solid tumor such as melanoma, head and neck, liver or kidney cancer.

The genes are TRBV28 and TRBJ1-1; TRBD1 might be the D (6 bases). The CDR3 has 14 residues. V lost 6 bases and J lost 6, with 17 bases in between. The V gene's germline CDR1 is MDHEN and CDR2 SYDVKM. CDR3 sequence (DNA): TGTGCCAGCAGCCAAGGGGGGACGGTCCCTGAAGCTTTCTTT. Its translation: CASSQGGTVPEAFF.

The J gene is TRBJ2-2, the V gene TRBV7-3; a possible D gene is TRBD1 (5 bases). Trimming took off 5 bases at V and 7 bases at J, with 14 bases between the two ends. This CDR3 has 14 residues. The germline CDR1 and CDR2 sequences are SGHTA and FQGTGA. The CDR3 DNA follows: TGTGCCAGCAGCCCCTCCAGGGTGGACGGGGAGCTGTTTTTT. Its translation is CASSPSRVDGELFF.

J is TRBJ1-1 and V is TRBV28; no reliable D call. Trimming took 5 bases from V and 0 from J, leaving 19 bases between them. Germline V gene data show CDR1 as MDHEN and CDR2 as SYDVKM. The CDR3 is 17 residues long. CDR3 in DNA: TGTGCCAGCAGTGCACCGGGCCACCATTCCCTGAACACTGAAGCTTTCTTT. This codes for CASSAPGHHSLNTEAFF.

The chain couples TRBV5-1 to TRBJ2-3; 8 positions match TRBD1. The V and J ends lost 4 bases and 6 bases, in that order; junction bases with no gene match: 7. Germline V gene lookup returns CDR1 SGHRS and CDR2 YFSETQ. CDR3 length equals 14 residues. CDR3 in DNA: TGCGCCAGCAGCGCCAGGACAGGGTCCGATACGCAGTATTTT. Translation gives CASSARTGSDTQYF.

The CDR3 nucleotides are TGTGCCAGCAGCCCCAACAGGGCCCACGAGCAGTACTTC. Translating it yields CASSPNRAHEQYF. J is TRBJ2-7 and V is TRBV7-3; D may be TRBD1 (6 bases). CDR3 size: 13 residues. In germline, CDR1 is SGHTA, CDR2 FQGTGA. The V end was cut by 5 bases, the J end by 5 bases, with 13 bases between.

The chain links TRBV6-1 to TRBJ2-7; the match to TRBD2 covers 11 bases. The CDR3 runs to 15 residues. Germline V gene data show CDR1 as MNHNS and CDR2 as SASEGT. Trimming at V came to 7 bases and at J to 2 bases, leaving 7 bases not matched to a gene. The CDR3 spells CASNLAGGKTYEQYF. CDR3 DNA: TGTGCCAGCAACCTAGCGGGAGGCAAAACCTACGAGCAGTACTTC.

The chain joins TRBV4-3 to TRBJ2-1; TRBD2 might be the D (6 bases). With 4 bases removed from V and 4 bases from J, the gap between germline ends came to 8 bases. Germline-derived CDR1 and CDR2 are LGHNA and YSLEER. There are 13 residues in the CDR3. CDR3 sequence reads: CASSPGLYNEQFF. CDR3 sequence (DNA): TGCGCCAGCAGCCCAGGACTATACAATGAGCAGTTCTTC.

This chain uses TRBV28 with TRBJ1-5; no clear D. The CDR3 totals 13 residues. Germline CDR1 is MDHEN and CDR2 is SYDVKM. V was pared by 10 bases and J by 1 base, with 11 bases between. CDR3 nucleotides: TGTGCCACCTACCCGACCAGCAATCAGCCCCAGCATTTT. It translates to CATYPTSNQPQHF.